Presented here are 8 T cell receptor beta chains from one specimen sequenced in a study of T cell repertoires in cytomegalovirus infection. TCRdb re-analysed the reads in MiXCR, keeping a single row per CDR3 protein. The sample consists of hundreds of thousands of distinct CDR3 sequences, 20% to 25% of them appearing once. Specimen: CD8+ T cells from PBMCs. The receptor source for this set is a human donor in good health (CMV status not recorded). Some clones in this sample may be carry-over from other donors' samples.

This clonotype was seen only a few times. CDR3: CASSLGLAVNTGELFF. For the CDR3, the DNA is TGTGCCAGCAGCTTGGGGCTAGCGGTGAACACCGGGGAGCTGTTTTTT. J is TRBJ2-2 and V is TRBV5-4; 7 bases match TRBD2. The CDR3 totals 16 residues. Trimming took 0 bases from V and 1 from J; bases not matched to a gene: 3. Germline loops: CDR1 SGHNT, CDR2 YYREEE (reference sequence). The entire variable domain, with the rest obtained from reference TRBV5-4 and TRBJ2-2, is as follows: ETGVTQSPTHLIKTRGQQVTLRCSSQSGHNTVSWYQQALGQGPQFIFQYYREEENGRGNFPPRFSGLQFPNYSSELNVNALELDDSALYLCASSLGLAVNTGELFFGEGSRLTVL.

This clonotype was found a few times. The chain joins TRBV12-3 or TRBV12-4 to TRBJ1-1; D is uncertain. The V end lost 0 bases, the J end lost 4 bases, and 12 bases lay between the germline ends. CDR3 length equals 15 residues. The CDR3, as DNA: TGTGCCAGCAGTTTAGCGGGCCACTTGGGCACTGAAGCTTTCTTT. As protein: CASSLAGHLGTEAFF.

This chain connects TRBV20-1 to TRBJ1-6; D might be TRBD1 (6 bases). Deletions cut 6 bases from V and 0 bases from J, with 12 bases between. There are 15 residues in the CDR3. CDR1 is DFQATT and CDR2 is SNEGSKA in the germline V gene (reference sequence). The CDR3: CSAEDSSSYNSPLHF. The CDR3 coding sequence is TGCAGTGCAGAGGACAGCAGCTCCTATAATTCACCCCTCCACTTT.

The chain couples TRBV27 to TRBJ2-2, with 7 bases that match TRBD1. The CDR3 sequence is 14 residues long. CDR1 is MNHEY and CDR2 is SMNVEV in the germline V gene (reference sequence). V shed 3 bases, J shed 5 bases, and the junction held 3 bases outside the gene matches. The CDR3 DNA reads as TGTGCCAGCAGTTTTAGACAGGGTACCGGGGAGCTGTTTTTT. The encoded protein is CASSFRQGTGELFF.

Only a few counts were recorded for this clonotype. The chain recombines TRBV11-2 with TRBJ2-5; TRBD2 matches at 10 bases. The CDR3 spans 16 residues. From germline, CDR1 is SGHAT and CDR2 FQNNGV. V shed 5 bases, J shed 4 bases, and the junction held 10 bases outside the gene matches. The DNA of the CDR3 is TGTGCCAGCAGCGGGAGCGGGGGGGCCTTTATAGAGACCCAGTACTTC. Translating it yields CASSGSGGAFIETQYF.

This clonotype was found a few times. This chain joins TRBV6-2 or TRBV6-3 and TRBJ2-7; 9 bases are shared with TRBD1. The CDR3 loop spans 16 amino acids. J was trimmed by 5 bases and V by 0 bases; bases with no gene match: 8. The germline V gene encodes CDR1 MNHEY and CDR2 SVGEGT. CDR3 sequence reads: CASSYSLDRGGHEQYV. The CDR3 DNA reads TGTGCCAGCAGTTACTCCCTGGACAGGGGCGGCCACGAGCAGTACGTC.

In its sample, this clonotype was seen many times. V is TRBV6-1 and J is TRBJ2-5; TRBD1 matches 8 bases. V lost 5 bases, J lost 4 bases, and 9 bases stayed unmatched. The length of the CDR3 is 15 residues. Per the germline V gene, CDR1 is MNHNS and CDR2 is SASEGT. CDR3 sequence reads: CASSLQDRALETQYF. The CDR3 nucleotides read TGTGCCAGCAGTCTTCAGGACAGGGCTTTAGAGACCCAGTACTTC.

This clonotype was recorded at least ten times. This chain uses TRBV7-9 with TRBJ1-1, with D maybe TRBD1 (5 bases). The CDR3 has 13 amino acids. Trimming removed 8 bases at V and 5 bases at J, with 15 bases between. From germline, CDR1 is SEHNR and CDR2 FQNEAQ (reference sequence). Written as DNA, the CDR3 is TGTGCCAGCCGAGGGTTGGGGGAAACTGAAGCTTTCTTT. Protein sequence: CASRGLGETEAFF.